This TCR beta chain was sequenced for a study of blood T cells in healthy people across ages (dated by TCRdb to between 2015 and 2016). For the wider study: In model experiments, template switching captured roughly one uniquely barcoded TCR beta cDNA molecule for every two T cells. Two additional independent replicas of 1 million unique cDNA reads from the same blood draw were analyzed for two donors (one aged 18 to 30 and one aged 80 or older). The donors were split into four age groups: young (average 16 years), middle-aged (about 40), aged (about 62) and long-lived (approximately 80). The study measured age-related changes in TCR beta repertoire diversity using deep sequencing normalized with unique cDNA molecular identifiers. On the study overall, not on this receptor specifically: As age increased, observed TCR beta diversity per million T cells dropped in a roughly linear way, and a significant reduction was already evident by age 40. There was a strong correlation between observed TCR beta diversity and the percentage of naive T cells measured by flow cytometry. Because the CMV infection status of the donors was unknown, age-related changes in expanded clonotypes may potentially have been confounded. Compared with the aged group, the long-lived group had more naive CD4+ T cells, fewer expanded clones and increased TCR diversity, suggesting age selection. Conclusive comparison of naive and antigen-experienced compartments was prevented by the profiling of bulk unsorted PBMCs. Estimates of total diversity based on one million sequenced T cells were regarded as lower bounds and as underestimates.

Libraries came from 5' RACE. Sequencing relied on an Illumina HiSeq 2500. A second PCR of about 6 to 11 cycles was run with a J-beta primer mix and a sample-barcoded 5' primer. A unique molecular identifier was introduced onto each TCR beta cDNA molecule by a template-switch 5' adaptor carrying 12 random nucleotides. Each sample yielded at least 2.5 million CDR3-containing paired-end reads. First-strand cDNA was synthesized from all RNA with the Mint cDNA synthesis kit, primed by a TRBC-specific oligonucleotide. After uracil-DNA glycosylase treatment, a first 18-cycle PCR used universal primers M1SS and BC2_uni_R on all cDNA. Concerning the study's data processing: Each sample was normalized by randomly selecting 1 million high-quality reads, each carrying a distinct molecular identifier. Instead of being binned into consensus sequences, reads that shared molecular identifiers were thrown out. MiTCR, with a Q25 quality threshold and the strictest error-elimination algorithm, was used for CDR3 identification, clonotype clustering and error correction. A nonparametric unseen species model with Euler transformation was used to estimate a lower bound on total TCR beta diversity. In-frame beta chains were kept once TCRdb had trimmed the public reads at Q25 with fastp and called clones with MiXCR. One record per CDR3 amino acid sequence lists the most common genes and DNA. The V and J calls and clone size are TCRdb's, not the authors'. Present in this sample are hundreds of thousands of distinct CDR3 sequences, 20% to 25% of which were seen just once. The ten largest clonotypes hold roughly a tenth of the sample.

Only a few counts were recorded for this clonotype. It lacks a known antigen. No per-base quality is available; no much larger clone lies one base away. Donors were roughly 40 systemically healthy Caucasian individuals from Russia aged roughly 6 to 90 years. Each donor gave approximately 9.3 milliliters of peripheral blood, collected into EDTA-treated Vacutainer tubes. Ficoll-Paque density-gradient centrifugation was used to isolate PBMCs, with at least 6 million obtained per sample. Total RNA was extracted from PBMCs with Trizol reagent, with at least 6 micrograms obtained per sample. For every donor, an aliquot of PBMCs went through flow cytometry to measure the percentages of naive CD45RAhigh/CD27high T cells. The CDR3 runs 16 amino acids, cysteine and phenylalanine included. CDR3 DNA only is kept here, 48 bases in frame from base 1. The junction carries 13 bases between V and J, which are trimmed by 0 bases and 1 base respectively. For CDR1 and CDR2, the germline V gene lists MNHEY and SVGEGT.

This same sample was also part of a study on T cells of mothers and their children. As that second paper reports: The donors were nine systemically healthy Caucasian individuals, made up of three mothers and their six children. cDNA synthesis used all of the extracted RNA, with around 1.5 ug of RNA in each 15 ul reaction. In the second PCR, sample barcodes and 2-4 random nucleotides were introduced via the M1S primer. More than 9.5 million TCR beta CDR3 reads were obtained from each mother, and 2.5 million to 3.5 million reads were obtained from each child. Thymic selection shapes the output of TCR recombination in a similar way in related and unrelated pairs, and inherited differences have a minor effect. Normalized repertoire overlap was always found to be slightly, but never significantly, higher in related mother-child pairs than in unrelated mother-child pairs. No persistent microchimeric T cell clones were found, with a detection sensitivity of approximately 95 clones per million clonotypes. To look for features that set related mother-child pairs apart from unrelated individuals, the researchers ran deep NGS to compare the TCR beta repertoires of mothers and children. On average, the children were about 10 +/- 4 years old, while the mothers were about 38 +/- 4 years old. After adapters were ligated using NEBNext reagents, the libraries underwent 100+100 nt paired-end sequencing on an Illumina HiSeq 2000. To avoid cross-contamination, the mother libraries and the child libraries were prepared a month apart and sequenced in separate runs. Between about 500,000 and 2,100,000 distinct TCR beta clonotypes were identified per donor. Naive TCR beta clonotypes were estimated from low-frequency clonotypes matched to each donor's FACS-determined naive share, without sorting.

This clonotype originated in a boy between 10 and 17 years old in good health. The material sequenced was blood. This chain joins TRBV6-2 or TRBV6-3 to TRBJ2-7; the D gene assignment is ambiguous. The base sequence is TGTGCCAGCAGTTACTCGAGAGGTTCCCTTTCCTACGAGCAGTACTTC. It translates to CASSYSRGSLSYEQYF.